This TCR beta chain was documented in a study of identical twins' blood T cells. The overall study: Around 50 million reads came from about 12 libraries, six alpha, six beta.

The authors' processing: Each donor had about 90,000 to nearly 500,000 clonotypes. TCRdb passed the 5' RACE reads through MiXCR, listing each CDR3 protein once. TCRdb, not the original authors, processed these V and J calls. The sample shows 300,000 to 450,000 distinct CDR3 sequences, roughly 28% of them seen only once. This CDR3 region has 14 residues. Germline V gene lookup returns CDR1 LNHDA and CDR2 SQIVND (reference sequence). Unmatched junction bases numbered 13, after V lost 11 bases and J lost 4 bases. V is TRBV19 and J is TRBJ1-1; 7 bases line up with TRBD1. The source of this sequence is a woman aged 18-49 years in good health. Sample: PBMCs. The CDR3 protein is CASSRGTIGTEAFF. DNA of the CDR3: TGTGCCTCCTCCAGGGGGACGATAGGCACTGAAGCTTTCTTT. Combining the CDR3 with reference TRBV19 and TRBJ1-1 gives the whole variable domain DGGITQSPKYLFRKEGQNVTLSCEQNLNHDAMYWYRQDPGQGLRLIYYSQIVNDFQKGDIAEGYSVSREKKESFPLTVTSAQKNPTAFYLCASSRGTIGTEAFFGQGTRLTVV.